This TCR beta chain was observed in a study of CXCR3-negative and CXCR3-positive naive CD8 T cells. A note on this clonotype: Its antigen is unidentified.

Study findings and constraints: Naive CXCR3-negative cells resembled naive CXCR3-positive cells in TRBV-TRBJ usage; memory cells differed. Comparison of naive subsets found surface CD5 to be comparable, and TCR strength was inferred on the basis of TRB CDR3 properties. Hydrophobicity was higher for TRB CDR3s found in CXCR3-positive naive cells than in CXCR3-negative naive cells. For memory CD8+ cells diversity was much lower, but both naive subsets had comparably high diversity.

The authors prepared UMI-labeled TRB cDNA libraries by 5' RACE. TCRdb re-called the 5' RACE reads; every CDR3 protein appears as one record, without DNA. This table lists over 100,000 distinct CDR3 sequences. Among CD8+ T cells, naive ones were CD45RO-CCR7+CD27+CD95-. Germline CDR1 is MNHEY and CDR2 is SVGAGI. This CDR3 comprises 14 residues. The sample comprised naive CXCR3+ CD8+ T cells from blood. Specified subset: CD45RO-CCR7+CD27+CD95- naive CD8+ T cells expressing CXCR3 (TNR3+). The TCR was taken from a human donor in good health. Some clones in this sample may be carry-over from other donors' samples. This chain connects TRBV6-5 to TRBJ2-1. The CDR3 spells CASSYRTNYNEQFF.